The rows below give T cell receptor beta chains drawn from one sample of a study of shared T cell receptors in the human thymus. Generated by immunoSEQ multiplex PCR, the TCRdb table keeps only in-frame clones and is missing some. Counted here are about 380,000 clones, just under 95% occurring once; the ten biggest clones make up about 0.02%. The source material was thymocytes. The receptors derive from a human donor. Both conserved end residues are part of each CDR3.

TRBV2	TRBJ2-3	CASSEALRLAGGNYTSTDTQYF
TRBV2	TRBJ2-3	CASSEASQTHRGISTDTQYF
TRBV30	TRBJ1-1	CAWSDSARMNTEAFF
TRBV7-8	TRBJ2-7	CASSLRCSREQYF
TRBV12-5	TRBJ2-1	CASGLAPGQGWNEQFF
TRBV28	TRBJ2-1	CAGSGTPRFDEQFF
TRBV11-2	TRBJ2-7	CASSPNVGALSYEQYF
TRBV6-5	TRBJ2-7	CASSYSRHSYEQYF
TRBV6-7	TRBJ1-5	CASTDPKQKQPQHF
TRBV7-7	TRBJ2-7	CASSLGQGGYEQYF
TRBV27	TRBJ2-7	CASRINAGTGAMFHEQYF
TRBV6-1	TRBJ2-1	CASSESPDPVGPYNEQFF
TRBV19	TRBJ1-5	CASTPGRGYANQPQHF
TRBV5-6	TRBJ2-7	CASIPSQGTGLSYEQYF
TRBV6-5	TRBJ2-7	CASKGTQSSYEQYF
TRBV7-8	TRBJ2-2	CASSLKKTGELFF
TRBV5-6	TRBJ2-7	CASSGLETYEQYF
TRBV5-6	TRBJ2-7	CASTRDRVYEQYF
TRBV5-6	TRBJ1-5	CASSPAGDQPQHF
TRBV6-1	TRBJ1-3	CASSEGPDRSGNTIYF
TRBV27	TRBJ1-4	CASTGGLDEKLFF
TRBV28	TRBJ1-2	CASSLHARSGPQGGYTF
TRBV28	TRBJ2-7	CASCRTEYTYEQYF
TRBV19	TRBJ2-2	CASSRTGGGTGELFF
TRBV28	TRBJ1-2	CASSRRDRLISYGYTF
TRBV7-8	TRBJ1-1	CASSFPAGMRTEAFF
TRBV7-6	TRBJ2-1	CASSLEGEQFF
TRBV20-1	TRBJ2-7	CSPETYEQYF
TRBV18	TRBJ1-5	CASSPPGGAYQPQHF
TRBV28	TRBJ2-3	CASSPRTSATDTQYF
TRBV27	TRBJ1-1	CASSLGTPDRWTEAFF
TRBV5-1	TRBJ2-5	CASSLPAETQYF
TRBV4-2	TRBJ2-1	CASSSDGVYNEQFF
TRBV6-5	TRBJ2-7	CASSQLRDRGPQQYF
TRBV19	TRBJ1-6	CASSSSYNSPLHF
TRBV30	TRBJ1-2	CAWSPRRLTAGYTF
TRBV5-1	TRBJ1-1	CASSRGRNTEAFF
TRBV6-5	TRBJ2-5	CASSYPGQDGQETQYF
TRBV7-6	TRBJ2-7	CASSLPDRRNHEQYF
TRBV19	TRBJ2-1	CARRRGGRRYNEQFF
TRBV20-1	TRBJ2-1	CSARDRVEQFF
TRBV27	TRBJ2-5	CASSLDWAETQYF
TRBV28	TRBJ2-7	CASSLSALKRTSGIRPSYEQYF
TRBV23-1	TRBJ2-7	CASSHGTSGRSGEQYF
TRBV2	TRBJ1-1	CASSEIHTEAFF
TRBV27	TRBJ1-5	CASSPLGGGNQPQHF
TRBV30	TRBJ1-3	CAWRVGGGGDSGNTIYF
TRBV2	TRBJ2-7	CASRMTWTRNYEQYF
TRBV5-1	TRBJ1-3	CASSLLGPFPGNTIYF
TRBV7-2	TRBJ2-2	CASSFVVSNTGELFF
TRBV7-8	TRBJ2-7	CASSCPRTGLTSGPDYEQYF
TRBV4-1	TRBJ2-4	CASSQAIGEAKNIQYF